The 10 T cell receptor beta chains listed next were all sequenced from one sample in a study of cytomegalovirus exposure and HLA in healthy donors. PCR employed 60 Vbeta and 13 Jbeta primers. The repertoire was sequenced with immunoSEQ multiplex PCR; TCRdb's copy has only in-frame clones and lacks some. The table shows under 200,000 clones, with approximately 62% occurring only once. Sequencing used PBMCs. These receptors originate from a man in his forties or fifties in good health and CMV-seronegative.

Comment on this clone: The sample holds other DNA sequences that translate to the same CDR3. The genes are TRBV14 and TRBJ2-3; weak D call: TRBD2 (5 bases). V shed 0 bases and J shed 4 bases, with 8 bases lying between them. Germline V CDR1 and CDR2: SGHDN, FVKESK. The CDR3 totals 14 residues. This CDR3 is CASSQDLGADTQYF. As DNA, the CDR3 is TGTGCCAGCAGCCAAGATTTGGGAGCAGATACGCAGTATTTT.

The sample holds a few counts of this clone. The chain has TRBV5-1 and TRBJ1-1; D possibly corresponds to TRBD1 (5 bases). V was cut by 4 bases and J by 11 bases, with 21 bases left in between. The CDR3 runs 14 residues. Germline values: CDR1 SGHRS, CDR2 YFSETQ. DNA of the CDR3: TGCGCCAGCAGCCCCGAAGCAGAGGGTGGGGGGGCTTTCTTT. Protein product: CASSPEAEGGGAFF. The full variable domain, its missing parts supplied by reference TRBV5-1 and TRBJ1-1, is KAGVTQTPRYLIKTRGQQVTLSCSPISGHRSVSWYQQTPGQGLQFLFEYFSETQRNKGNFPGRFSGRQFSNSRSEMNVSTLELGDSALYLCASSPEAEGGGAFFGQGTRLTVV.

The chain has TRBV7-2 and TRBJ2-7, with D possibly TRBD2 on 6 matching bases. This CDR3 spans 12 amino acids. The V and J ends lost 5 bases and 4 bases respectively, with 9 bases between them. The germline V gene encodes CDR1 SGHTA and CDR2 FQGNSA. The CDR3 loop is CASSVGGYEQYF. The CDR3 DNA reads as TGTGCCAGCAGCGTCGGGGGTTACGAGCAGTACTTC.

The rearrangement links TRBV7-2 to TRBJ1-1, with 10 positions matching TRBD1. The ends lost 4 bases at V and 4 bases at J; junction bases unmatched: 15. The CDR3 loop spans 18 amino acids. Germline V gene data show CDR1 as SGHTA and CDR2 as FQGNSA. CDR3 loop: CASSSVSGTGVGGTEAFF. In DNA form, the CDR3 reads TGTGCCAGCAGCTCGGTCTCCGGGACAGGGGTAGGAGGCACTGAAGCTTTCTTT.

For this clone: In the same sample, other DNA sequences code for this CDR3. The gene calls are TRBV6-6 and TRBJ1-5; TRBD1 aligns across 7 bases. This CDR3 has 15 amino acids. V shed 6 bases, J shed 0 bases, and the junction held 5 bases outside the gene matches. Germline values: CDR1 MNHNY, CDR2 SVGAGI (reference sequence). This CDR3 reads CASSSGQNSNQPQHF. CDR3 coding DNA: TGTGCCAGCAGCTCGGGACAGAATAGCAATCAGCCCCAGCATTTT.

V gene TRBV6-5 combines with J gene TRBJ2-6; 7 nucleotides align to TRBD1. CDR1 and CDR2 from the germline V gene are MNHEY and SVGAGI. CDR3 length equals 16 residues. V was clipped by 0 bases and J by 2 bases; unmatched bases: 1. The CDR3 nucleotides read TGTGCCAGCAGTTACTCTCAGGGGGCTGGGGCCAACGTCCTGACTTTC. Translating it yields CASSYSQGAGANVLTF.

In its sample, this clone was seen a few times. The V gene is TRBV9, the J gene TRBJ1-1; maybe TRBD1 (5 bases). This CDR3 has 14 residues. Germline-derived CDR1 and CDR2 are SGDLS and YYNGEE. V was cut by 4 bases and J by 3 bases, with 13 bases left in between. The CDR3 region is CASSPRRGDTEAFF. The CDR3 nucleotides are TGTGCCAGCAGCCCTAGACGGGGGGACACTGAAGCTTTCTTT. Using reference TRBV9 and TRBJ1-1 for the parts outside the CDR3, the full variable domain is DSGVTQTPKHLITATGQRVTLRCSPRSGDLSVYWYQQSLDQGLQFLIQYYNGEERAKGNILERFSAQQFPDLHSELNLSSLELGDSALYFCASSPRRGDTEAFFGQGTRLTVV.

The chain recombines TRBV6-5 with TRBJ2-7, with TRBD1 identical over 9 bases. CDR1 is MNHEY, CDR2 SVGAGI, per germline. CDR3 length: 15 residues. Trimming at V came to 2 bases and at J to 2 bases, leaving 4 bases not matched to a gene. CDR3 bases: TGTGCCAGCAGTTACACGGACAGGGGCCCCTACGAGCAGTACTTC. It specifies CASSYTDRGPYEQYF.

The chain combines TRBV7-2 with TRBJ2-5; 12 bases line up with TRBD2. The CDR3 extends over 17 amino acids. The germline gives CDR1 SGHTA, CDR2 FQGNSA. With 4 bases clipped from V and 4 bases from J, the junction kept 10 bases outside the gene matches. The CDR3 DNA sequence: TGTGCCAGCAGCTCCCCACGTACTAGCGGGGGGCTAGAGACCCAGTACTTC. This gives the protein CASSSPRTSGGLETQYF. Full variable domain (rest looked up from reference TRBV7-2 and TRBJ2-5): GAGVSQSPSNKVTEKGKDVELRCDPISGHTALYWYRQSLGQGLEFLIYFQGNSAPDKSGLPSDRFSAERTGGSVSTLTIQRTQQEDSAVYLCASSSPRTSGGLETQYFGPGTRLLVL.

In its sample, this clone was seen a few times. This chain uses TRBV5-1 with TRBJ2-3, with D possibly TRBD2 on 5 matching bases. Trimming removed 1 base at V and 0 bases at J, with 12 bases between. The CDR3 spans 16 residues. CDR1 and CDR2 (germline): SGHRS, YFSETQ. This CDR3 reads CASSLRTEISTDTQYF. The CDR3 region has the DNA TGCGCCAGCAGCTTGAGGACTGAGATTAGCACAGATACGCAGTATTTT.